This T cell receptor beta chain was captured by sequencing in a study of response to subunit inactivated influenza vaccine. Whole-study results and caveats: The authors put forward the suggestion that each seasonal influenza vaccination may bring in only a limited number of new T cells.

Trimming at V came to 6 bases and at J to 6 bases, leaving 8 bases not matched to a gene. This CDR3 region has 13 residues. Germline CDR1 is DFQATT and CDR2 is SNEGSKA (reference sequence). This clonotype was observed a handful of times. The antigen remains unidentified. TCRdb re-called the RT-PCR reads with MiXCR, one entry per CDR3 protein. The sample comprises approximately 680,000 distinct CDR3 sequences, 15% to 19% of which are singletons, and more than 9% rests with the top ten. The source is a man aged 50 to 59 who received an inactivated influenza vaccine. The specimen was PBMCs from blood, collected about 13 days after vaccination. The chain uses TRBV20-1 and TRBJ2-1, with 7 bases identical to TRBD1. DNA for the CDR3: TGCAGTGCCTATTACAGGGGACCCAATGAGCAGTTCTTC. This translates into CSAYYRGPNEQFF.